The entry below describes one TCR beta chain. Its specificity is unknown. The naive CD8 fraction comprised CD45RO-negative cells positively selected for CCR7 and excluded terminally differentiated effector memory CD45RA+ cells. V was cut by 1 base and J by 8 bases, with 24 bases left in between. The CDR3 runs 18 residues. Germline-derived CDR1 and CDR2 are LGHNA and YNFKEQ. The data were taken from a study of shared clonotypes between healthy human individuals. TCRdb's copy holds only in-frame clones and misses some; the assay was immunoSEQ multiplex PCR. The sample holds some 2.1 million clones, about 94% seen once. Study-level findings and limits: Naive subsets tended to show greater estimated richness than memory subsets.

This clonotype was obtained from a man younger than 35 in good health. Some clones in this sample may be carry-over from other donors' samples. The V gene is TRBV4-2, the J gene TRBJ2-1; weak D call: TRBD2 (6 bases). The sequenced sample consisted of naive CD8+ T cells from PBMCs. Here the CDR3 DNA reads TGTGCCAGCAGCCAAGTGGTCGTTACGGGAGCCCGGGTGGATGAGCAGTTCTTC. Translation: CASSQVVVTGARVDEQFF.